Each of the 5 T cell receptor beta chains below was sequenced from the same sample in a study of cytomegalovirus exposure and HLA in healthy donors. Repertoires were generated with immunoSEQ multiplex PCR, while TCRdb's copy carries only in-frame clones and drops some. The repertoire holds 110,000 or so clones, around 88% seen once, with about 1.8% in the top ten. Sequenced: PBMCs. The receptor source for this set is a man between 18 and 29 years old in good health and CMV-seronegative.

The rearrangement joins TRBV4-1 to TRBJ1-1, with D possibly TRBD1 on 6 matching bases. The CDR3 covers 15 residues. CDR1 is MGHRA, CDR2 YSYEKL, per germline. V was trimmed by 1 base and J by 3 bases, leaving 12 bases between them. The CDR3 coding sequence is TGCGCCAGCAGCCAAGGTTACAGGGACGACACTGAAGCTTTCTTT. Encoded protein: CASSQGYRDDTEAFF.

The sample holds a few counts of this clone. The chain has TRBV6-1 and TRBJ2-7, with TRBD1 matching over 8 bases. Germline V gene lookup returns CDR1 MNHNS and CDR2 SASEGT. The CDR3 totals 11 residues. Trimming at V came to 2 bases and at J to 13 bases, leaving 4 bases not matched to a gene. CDR3 in DNA: TGTGCCAGCAGTGAACCGGGACAGGTATACTTC. Translating gives CASSEPGQVYF.

The genes are TRBV28 and TRBJ2-7, with TRBD1 matching over 8 bases. Germline V lookup: CDR1 MDHEN, CDR2 SYDVKM. CDR3 length: 15 residues. J gave up 0 bases and V 6 bases, and 7 bases lay outside the gene matches. The CDR3 region has the DNA TGTGCCAGCAGCCCCCGGGACAGGTTCTCCTACGAGCAGTACTTC. Protein: CASSPRDRFSYEQYF.

This sequence joins TRBV7-8 and TRBJ2-5; TRBD2 is a possible D gene (5 bases). CDR1 and CDR2 (germline): SGHVS, FQNEAQ. The CDR3 has 18 residues. The V and J ends lost 2 bases and 4 bases respectively, with 23 bases between them. DNA for the CDR3: TGTGCCAGCAGCTTAAGCTTTACAAAAGGAGTTGCGGGAGAGACCCAGTACTTC. Translating gives CASSLSFTKGVAGETQYF.

The V gene is TRBV5-1, the J gene TRBJ2-7; 7 bases fit TRBD1. With 4 bases clipped from V and 5 bases from J, the junction kept 6 bases outside the gene matches. The CDR3 length is 13 residues. Germline V gives CDR1 SGHRS, CDR2 YFSETQ. CDR3 nucleotide sequence: TGCGCCAGCAGCATGACAGGGACCCACGAGCAGTACTTC. Its translation: CASSMTGTHEQYF.